The 31 T cell receptor beta chains reported below all come from one sample, sequenced in a study of T cells in localized non-small cell lung cancer. Clones were sequenced by immunoSEQ multiplex PCR, and TCRdb holds only the in-frame ones, with some missing. This sample has over 50,000 clones, with around four fifths found just once. This specimen consisted of peripheral blood mononuclear cells, obtained before any cancer treatment. Receptors originate from a man between 40 and 75 years old with stage III lung adenocarcinoma.

The V gene is TRBV19, the J gene TRBJ1-2, with 7 positions matching TRBD1. Germline values: CDR1 LNHDA, CDR2 SQIVND (reference sequence). The trim removed 4 bases at V and 8 bases at J, leaving 13 bases unmatched. This CDR3 contains 15 residues. The CDR3 bases are TGTGCCAGTAGTAAACAAGAGACAGGGAATGGAGGCTACACCTTC. Translating it yields CASSKQETGNGGYTF.

This clone occurred a few times. This rearrangement joins TRBV6-5 to TRBJ2-2, with D tentatively TRBD1 or TRBD2 (6 bases each). V gave up 6 bases and J gave up 4 bases, with 12 bases separating them. Looked up from germline, CDR1 is MNHEY and CDR2 is SVGAGI. CDR3 length equals 14 residues. In nucleotides, the CDR3 is TGTGCCAGCAGGTCGGGGGCGAGCACCGGGGAGCTGTTTTTT. It encodes CASRSGASTGELFF.

The V call is TRBV7-6, the J call TRBJ2-5, with TRBD1 identical over 9 bases. This CDR3 has 17 amino acids. Germline assignment: CDR1 SGHVS and CDR2 FNYEAQ. J gave up 5 bases and V 1 base, and 11 bases lay outside the gene matches. DNA of the CDR3: TGTGCCAGCAGCTTAGGATCCCCGACAGGGGGTGGCGAGACCCAGTACTTC. This translates into CASSLGSPTGGGETQYF.

The gene calls are TRBV30 and TRBJ2-7; no firm D call. The V gene's germline CDR1 is GTSNPN and CDR2 SVGIG (reference sequence). The CDR3 sequence is 11 residues long. The germline V and J ends were trimmed by 3 bases and 3 bases, with 6 bases remaining between them. The chain's CDR3 is CAWRGYYEQYF. In DNA form, the CDR3 reads TGTGCCTGGAGGGGGTACTACGAGCAGTACTTC.

J is TRBJ1-6 and V is TRBV11-1; unclear D gene. The CDR3 spans 15 residues. The V end lost 5 bases, the J end lost 7 bases, and 15 bases lay between the germline ends. Germline CDR1 is SGHAT and CDR2 is FQDESV (reference sequence). The CDR3: CASSLSGPSNSPLHF. The DNA of the CDR3 is TGTGCCAGCAGCCTCTCCGGGCCATCGAATTCACCCCTCCACTTT.

The chain recombines TRBV7-2 with TRBJ1-2, with D tentatively TRBD1 (5 bases). The germline CDR1 and CDR2 sequences are SGHTA and FQGNSA. The CDR3 length is 16 residues. V was pared by 0 bases and J by 0 bases, with 11 bases between. This CDR3 reads CASSLASGGTNYGYTF. CDR3 nucleotides: TGTGCCAGCAGCTTAGCGAGTGGGGGGACTAACTATGGCTACACCTTC.

The rearrangement links TRBV5-1 to TRBJ1-1, with unresolved D. In germline, CDR1 is SGHRS, CDR2 YFSETQ. V lost 0 bases and J lost 3, with 12 bases in between. This CDR3 spans 15 amino acids. The CDR3 loop reads CASSLAGELYTEAFF. The CDR3 coding sequence is TGCGCCAGCAGCTTGGCCGGGGAACTATACACTGAAGCTTTCTTT.

The chain joins TRBV9 to TRBJ2-3; possibly TRBD2 for D (6 bases). Per the germline V gene, CDR1 is SGDLS and CDR2 is YYNGEE. V shed 4 bases and J shed 5 bases, with 20 bases lying between them. The length of the CDR3 is 16 residues. CDR3 sequence: CASSLVGGGVGDTQYF. CDR3 DNA: TGTGCCAGCAGCCTGGTCGGTGGCGGGGTTGGAGATACGCAGTATTTT.

The genes are TRBV19 and TRBJ1-1, with 7 bases matching TRBD1. Trimming cost V 11 bases and J 5 bases; bases outside gene matches: 11. Germline V gene sequence: CDR1 LNHDA, CDR2 SQIVND (reference sequence). The CDR3 loop spans 13 amino acids. The CDR3 is CAGMGRGLTEAFF. CDR3 bases: TGTGCCGGTATGGGCAGGGGGTTGACTGAAGCTTTCTTT.

This clone was counted only a few times. The chain carries TRBV4-2 and TRBJ2-5; TRBD2 matches 7 bases. This CDR3 comprises 16 residues. The V segment lost 4 bases and the J segment 5 bases; nucleotides outside the gene matches: 13. CDR1 is LGHNA and CDR2 is YNFKEQ in the germline V gene. The CDR3 DNA follows: TGTGCCAGCAGCCCAAGGGGAGGGTTGGTATTCGAGACCCAGTACTTC. It yields the protein CASSPRGGLVFETQYF.

V is TRBV10-3 and J is TRBJ1-2, with TRBD1 as a possible D gene (5 bases). Between the trimmed V and J ends, which lost 2 bases and 4 bases, there was a span of 14 bases. CDR1 is ENHRY and CDR2 is SYGVKD in the germline V gene. CDR3 size: 15 residues. DNA of the CDR3: TGTGCCATCAGTGAGCCCCCGGGACTGGGCTATGGCTACACCTTC. This gives the protein CAISEPPGLGYGYTF.

The rearrangement joins TRBV6-1 to TRBJ2-7; TRBD2 matches at 8 bases. J gave up 6 bases and V 3 bases, and 7 bases lay outside the gene matches. There are 14 residues in the CDR3. The germline V gene encodes CDR1 MNHNS and CDR2 SASEGT. The CDR3 DNA sequence: TGTGCCAGCAGTGAGACTGGACTAGCCAGCGAGCAGTACTTC. Encoded protein: CASSETGLASEQYF.

This chain uses TRBV6-5 with TRBJ2-1; D not certain. Trimming left V 6 bases short and J 4 bases short, with 7 bases between. CDR1 is MNHEY and CDR2 is SVGAGI in the germline V gene. CDR3 length: 12 residues. The CDR3 sequence is CASRSQYNEQFF. The CDR3 region has the DNA TGTGCCAGCAGATCACAGTACAATGAGCAGTTCTTC.

This clone turned up a few times. V gene TRBV29-1 combines with J gene TRBJ1-1; D gene ambiguous. V dropped 4 bases and J dropped 1 base, with 4 bases sitting between them. Germline V CDR1 and CDR2: SQVTM, ANQGSEA. The CDR3 runs to 11 residues. CDR3 coding DNA: TGCAGCGTTGGGACGAACACTGAAGCTTTCTTT. It is translated as CSVGTNTEAFF. The full variable domain, in which reference TRBV29-1 and TRBJ1-1 provide the parts outside the CDR3, is SAVISQKPSRDICQRGTSLTIQCQVDSQVTMMFWYRQQPGQSLTLIATANQGSEATYESGFVIDKFPISRPNLTFSTLTVSNMSPEDSSIYLCSVGTNTEAFFGQGTRLTVV.

The rearrangement uses TRBV7-2 and TRBJ1-1; D is unclear. Per germline, CDR1 SGHTA and CDR2 FQGNSA. The CDR3 runs 18 residues. V shed 2 bases and J shed 3 bases, with 22 bases lying between them. CDR3 amino acids: CASSLSPSFISYYTEAFF. The CDR3 DNA follows: TGTGCCAGCAGCTTAAGTCCCAGTTTCATAAGTTATTACACTGAAGCTTTCTTT.

The chain couples TRBV29-1 to TRBJ2-7; tentatively, D is TRBD2 (5 bases). This CDR3 is built from 13 residues. Germline V lookup: CDR1 SQVTM, CDR2 ANQGSEA. The V end lost 4 bases, the J end lost 4 bases, and 14 bases lay between the germline ends. DNA of the CDR3: TGCAGCGTTGTGGATTCGCGCGGGTACGAGCAGTACTTC. Translation: CSVVDSRGYEQYF.

This rearrangement joins TRBV28 to TRBJ1-2, with D uncertain. V dropped 7 bases and J dropped 3 bases, with 12 bases sitting between them. The CDR3 has 13 amino acids. Per the germline V gene, CDR1 is MDHEN and CDR2 is SYDVKM. The CDR3 protein is CASNGVPDYGYTF. The DNA for the CDR3 is TGTGCCAGCAATGGGGTCCCGGACTATGGCTACACCTTC.

V is TRBV9 and J is TRBJ1-1; no clear D gene. The CDR3 extends over 14 amino acids. Germline V lookup: CDR1 SGDLS, CDR2 YYNGEE. V shed 4 bases and J shed 3 bases, with 13 bases lying between them. CDR3 nucleotides: TGTGCCAGCAGCCCCGTCCTCGAGGACACTGAAGCTTTCTTT. This translates into CASSPVLEDTEAFF.

The V call is TRBV9, the J call TRBJ2-7; TRBD1 is a possible D gene (5 bases). CDR1 SGDLS and CDR2 YYNGEE come from the germline V gene. The CDR3 totals 14 residues. V was shortened by 4 bases and J by 0 bases, with 11 bases between the two germline ends. The CDR3 reads CASSPRAGSYEQYF. CDR3 bases: TGTGCCAGCAGCCCCAGGGCAGGCTCCTACGAGCAGTACTTC.

Here the CDR3 reads CASREQGRNTIYF. The CDR3 DNA reads TGTGCCAGCAGGGAACAGGGGAGAAACACCATATATTTT. The V call is TRBV6-1, the J call TRBJ1-3, with 7 positions matching TRBD1. Germline V gives CDR1 MNHNS, CDR2 SASEGT. CDR3 size: 13 residues. J gave up 5 bases and V 6 bases, and 4 bases lay outside the gene matches.

The chain uses TRBV6-1 and TRBJ1-1; a weak D match, TRBD1 (5 bases). CDR1 and CDR2 (germline): MNHNS, SASEGT. This CDR3 spans 12 amino acids. With 4 bases removed from V and 5 bases from J, the gap between germline ends came to 8 bases. CDR3 protein: CASSVGGTEAFF. In DNA, the CDR3 is TGTGCCAGCAGTGTTGGGGGTACTGAAGCTTTCTTT.

The chain is built from TRBV30 and TRBJ1-2; D might be TRBD1 (6 bases). V lost 4 bases, J lost 0 bases, and 15 bases lay in between. The length of the CDR3 is 15 residues. CDR1 and CDR2 (germline): GTSNPN, SVGIG (reference sequence). The CDR3 coding sequence is TGTGCCTGGACTGGCAGGGGTTCAGCTAACTATGGCTACACCTTC. Amino acid sequence: CAWTGRGSANYGYTF. The whole variable domain, filled in from reference TRBV30 and TRBJ1-2, reads SQTIHQWPATLVQPVGSPLSLECTVEGTSNPNLYWYRQAAGRGLQLLFYSVGIGQISSEVPQNLSASRPQDRQFILSSKKLLLSDSGFYLCAWTGRGSANYGYTFGSGTRLTVV.

This clone was counted only a few times. The chain recombines TRBV6-5 with TRBJ1-6; 9 bases map to TRBD1. There are 14 residues in the CDR3. Per the germline V gene, CDR1 is MNHEY and CDR2 is SVGAGI. V lost 7 bases, J lost 6 bases, and 4 bases stayed unmatched. CDR3 in DNA: TGTGCCAGCACCCTGGGACAGGGTAATTCACCCCTCCACTTT. Encoded protein: CASTLGQGNSPLHF.

The J gene is TRBJ2-2, the V gene TRBV6-1; D not resolved. CDR1 is MNHNS, CDR2 SASEGT, per germline. This CDR3 contains 13 residues. Trimming shortened V by 2 bases and J by 6 bases, and 7 bases separated the two germline ends. The CDR3 coding sequence is TGTGCCAGCAGTGAAATACCAGCCGGGGAGCTGTTTTTT. Protein: CASSEIPAGELFF.

This clone is a singleton in its sample. The chain is built from TRBV9 and TRBJ2-1, with D possibly TRBD2 on 5 matching bases. The germline gives CDR1 SGDLS, CDR2 YYNGEE. Trimming cost V 0 bases and J 1 base, with 8 bases left between them. This CDR3 spans 15 amino acids. CDR3 bases: TGTGCCAGCAGCGTAGGAGGGTGGTCCTACAATGAGCAGTTCTTC. Its protein is CASSVGGWSYNEQFF. Full variable domain (rest looked up from reference TRBV9 and TRBJ2-1): DSGVTQTPKHLITATGQRVTLRCSPRSGDLSVYWYQQSLDQGLQFLIQYYNGEERAKGNILERFSAQQFPDLHSELNLSSLELGDSALYFCASSVGGWSYNEQFFGPGTRLTVL.

V usage is TRBV7-2 and J usage is TRBJ1-3; D gene uncertain. Germline CDR1 SGHTA, CDR2 FQGNSA. Trimming took 3 bases from V and 4 from J, leaving 16 bases between them. This CDR3 has 16 amino acids. CDR3 sequence reads: CASSFISSAKGNTIYF. In DNA, the CDR3 is TGTGCCAGCAGCTTTATATCCTCGGCTAAAGGAAACACCATATATTTT.

The V call is TRBV6-1, the J call TRBJ1-6; D remains ambiguous. The V end was cut by 4 bases, the J end by 9 bases, with 13 bases between. CDR3 length: 14 residues. The germline CDR1 and CDR2 sequences are MNHNS and SASEGT. For the CDR3, the DNA is TGTGCCAGCAGTGCCCCGGTGGATCTTTCACCCCTCCACTTT. This codes for CASSAPVDLSPLHF.

The chain links TRBV7-9 to TRBJ1-3, with D tentatively TRBD1 (5 bases). CDR1 and CDR2 (germline): SEHNR, FQNEAQ (reference sequence). Trimming took off 8 bases at V and 2 bases at J, with 16 bases between the two ends. The CDR3 spans 15 residues. This chain's CDR3 is CASRPGGNPGNTIYF. CDR3 nucleotide sequence: TGTGCCAGCCGCCCGGGGGGGAATCCTGGAAACACCATATATTTT.

The V gene is TRBV7-9, the J gene TRBJ1-6; D is uncertain. The CDR3 totals 14 residues. The ends were cut back, 8 bases at V and 7 bases at J, with 15 bases in the middle. Germline values: CDR1 SEHNR, CDR2 FQNEAQ (reference sequence). The CDR3 spells CASGTVQVNSPLHF. The CDR3 DNA sequence: TGTGCCAGCGGAACAGTTCAAGTGAATTCACCCCTCCACTTT.

This rearrangement joins TRBV30 to TRBJ1-4, with TRBD1 identical over 11 bases. CDR1 and CDR2 (germline): GTSNPN, SVGIG (reference sequence). V lost 2 bases to trimming and J lost 5 bases; unmatched junction nucleotides: 4. This CDR3 region has 15 residues. The CDR3 DNA sequence: TGTGCCTGGAGTATTTGGACAGGGGGCAATGAAAAACTGTTTTTT. Its translation: CAWSIWTGGNEKLFF.

The chain uses TRBV4-3 and TRBJ1-2, with 10 nucleotides matching TRBD1. The germline V gene encodes CDR1 LGHNA and CDR2 YSLEER. The CDR3 sequence is 15 residues long. After removal of 4 bases from V and 2 bases from J, the junction contained 4 bases not matched to a gene. Here the CDR3 reads CASSPGTGVNYGYTF. As DNA, the CDR3 is TGCGCCAGCAGCCCCGGGACAGGGGTGAACTATGGCTACACCTTC.